These T cell receptor beta chains were read from a single sample in a study of cytotoxic CD8 clonotypes in ibrutinib-treated CLL. Produced via immunoSEQ multiplex PCR; TCRdb's table is partial and in-frame only. The data hold around 26,000 clones, with 65% to 90% observed a single time. Sequenced here: PBMCs, sampled after 24 months of ibrutinib treatment. These receptors originate from a human donor with chronic lymphocytic leukemia. The CDR3 runs from the conserved cysteine through the conserved F or W. Each record gives: D gene, V gene, J gene, clone size, CDR3 protein, CDR3 DNA. D genes are given only for firm matches. Not every row has a clone size; where given, it reads once, few, many or a size class.

.	TRBV29-1	TRBJ1-1	.	CSVEENTEAFF	TGCAGCGTTGAAGAAAACACTGAAGCTTTCTTT
TRBD2	TRBV30	TRBJ2-7	.	CSVGLAGGYEQYF	TGTAGCGTAGGGCTAGCGGGGGGCTACGAGCAGTACTTC
.	TRBV30	TRBJ1-2	.	CAWSREPVYGYTF	TGTGCCTGGAGTCGGGAGCCAGTGTATGGCTACACCTTC
.	TRBV12-5	TRBJ2-3	.	CASGLDPKGWASSTDTQYF	TGTGCTAGTGGTTTGGACCCCAAGGGGTGGGCTTCTAGCACAGATACGCAGTATTTT
.	TRBV7-6	TRBJ2-3	once	CASSPRADTQYF	TGTGCCAGCAGCCCCAGGGCAGATACGCAGTATTTT
.	TRBV5-1	TRBJ1-1	.	CASSPGTGALTTEAFF	TGCGCCAGCAGCCCGGGGACGGGGGCGCTTACCACTGAAGCTTTCTTT
TRBD1	TRBV28	TRBJ2-7	.	CASGGQGVSHEQYF	TGTGCCAGCGGGGGACAGGGGGTTTCTCACGAGCAGTACTTC
.	TRBV28	TRBJ1-2	once	CASRFRDYGYTF	TGTGCCAGCAGATTCCGGGACTATGGCTACACCTTC
.	TRBV29-1	TRBJ1-4	.	CSVQPGATNEKLFF	TGCAGCGTACAACCAGGAGCAACTAATGAAAAACTGTTTTTT
TRBD1	TRBV28	TRBJ1-1	.	CASSSDRGPFEAFF	TGTGCCAGCAGTTCCGACAGGGGTCCTTTTGAAGCTTTCTTT
.	TRBV5-1	TRBJ1-1	.	CASSFGQGSGDTEAFF	TGCGCCAGCAGCTTTGGGCAGGGTAGCGGGGACACTGAAGCTTTCTTT
.	TRBV7-8	TRBJ1-2	.	CASSLAQDKPLDYGYTF	TGTGCCAGCAGCTTAGCCCAGGACAAGCCCTTGGACTATGGCTACACCTTC
.	TRBV15	TRBJ1-4	.	CATSRDRGVGELFF	TGTGCCACCAGCAGAGATCGGGGGGTAGGGGAACTGTTTTTT
.	TRBV5-1	TRBJ2-7	.	CASSFTGGEQYF	TGCGCCAGCAGTTTCACAGGTGGCGAGCAGTACTTC
TRBD1	TRBV5-1	TRBJ2-1	.	CASRRRDSTYNEQFF	TGCGCCAGCAGGAGAAGGGACAGTACCTACAATGAGCAGTTCTTC
TRBD1	TRBV6-5	TRBJ2-7	.	CASSYSQGAGEQYF	TGTGCCAGCAGTTACTCCCAGGGGGCGGGCGAGCAGTACTTC
.	TRBV7-9	TRBJ1-2	few	CASSWGADYGYTF	TGTGCCAGCAGTTGGGGCGCGGACTATGGCTACACCTTC